Described below is a single T cell receptor (beta chain) sequence and its context. Its antigen is unknown. Germline V gives CDR1 MNHEY, CDR2 SMNVEV (reference sequence). This CDR3 contains 14 residues. V shed 5 bases and J 4 bases; nucleotides not matched to a gene: 6. This specimen belongs to a study of post-analysis software for immune sequencing data. Study results and limitations: Analysis by F measure revealed that same-batch samples clustered strongly together. A significant reduction in normalized Chao1 diversity was observed in multiple sclerosis patients versus controls. The five TRBV segments detected at higher frequency in patients than in controls included TRBV5-6, TRBV5-1 and TRBV20-1.

Tagging with unique molecular identifiers was a feature of the TCR beta cDNA libraries. Input populations of about 0.95 to 10 million T cells gave rise to a few hundred thousand cDNA molecules. TCRdb passed the PCR reads through MiXCR, listing each CDR3 protein once. The table includes 750,000 to 950,000 distinct CDR3 sequences, roughly 50% detected once. The sample taken for sequencing was blood. This clonotype originated in a girl between 10 and 17 years old with multiple sclerosis. The chain employs TRBV27 and TRBJ1-2, with TRBD1 matching over 8 bases. The DNA of the CDR3 is TGTGCCAGCAGTCGCCGGGACAGGCGCTATGGCTACACCTTC. Translating gives CASSRRDRRYGYTF.